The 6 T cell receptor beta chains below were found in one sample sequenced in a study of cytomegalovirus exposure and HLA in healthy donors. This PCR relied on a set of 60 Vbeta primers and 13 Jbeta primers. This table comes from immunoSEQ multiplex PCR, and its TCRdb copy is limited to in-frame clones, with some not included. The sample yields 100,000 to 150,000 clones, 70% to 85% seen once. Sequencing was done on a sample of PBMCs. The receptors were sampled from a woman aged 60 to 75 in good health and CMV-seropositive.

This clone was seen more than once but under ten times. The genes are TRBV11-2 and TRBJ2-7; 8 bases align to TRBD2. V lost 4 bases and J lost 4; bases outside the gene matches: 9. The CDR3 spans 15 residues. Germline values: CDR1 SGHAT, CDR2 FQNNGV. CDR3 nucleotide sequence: TGTGCCAGCAGCTCTCGGGAGGGTCAGGAGTACGAGCAGTACTTC. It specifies CASSSREGQEYEQYF.

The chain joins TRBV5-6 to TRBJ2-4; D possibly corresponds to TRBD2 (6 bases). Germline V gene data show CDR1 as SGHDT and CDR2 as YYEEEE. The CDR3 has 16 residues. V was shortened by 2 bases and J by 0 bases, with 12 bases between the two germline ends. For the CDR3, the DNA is TGTGCCAGCAGCTTCCGGGAGCTTCTAGCCAAAAACATTCAGTACTTC. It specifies CASSFRELLAKNIQYF. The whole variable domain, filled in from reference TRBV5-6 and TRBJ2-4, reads DAGVTQSPTHLIKTRGQQVTLRCSPKSGHDTVSWYQQALGQGPQFIFQYYEEEERQRGNFPDRFSGHQFPNYSSELNVNALLLGDSALYLCASSFRELLAKNIQYFGAGTRLSVL.

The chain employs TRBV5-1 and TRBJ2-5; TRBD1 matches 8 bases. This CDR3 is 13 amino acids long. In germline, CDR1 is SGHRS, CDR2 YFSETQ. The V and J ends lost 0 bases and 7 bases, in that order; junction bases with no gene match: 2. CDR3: CASSLGQGATQYF. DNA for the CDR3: TGCGCCAGCAGCTTGGGGCAGGGGGCGACCCAGTACTTC.

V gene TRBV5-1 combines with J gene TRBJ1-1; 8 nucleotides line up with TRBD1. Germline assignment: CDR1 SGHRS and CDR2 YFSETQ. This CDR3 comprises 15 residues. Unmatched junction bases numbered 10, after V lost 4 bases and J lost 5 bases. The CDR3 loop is CASSNLGQGGTEAFF. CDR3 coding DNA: TGCGCCAGCAGCAACTTAGGACAGGGTGGGACTGAAGCTTTCTTT.

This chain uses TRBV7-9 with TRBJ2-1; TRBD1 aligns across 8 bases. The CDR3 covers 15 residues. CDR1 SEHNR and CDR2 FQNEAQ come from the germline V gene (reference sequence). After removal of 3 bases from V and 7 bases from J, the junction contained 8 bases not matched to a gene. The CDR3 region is CASSLSGTGSNEQFF. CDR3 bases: TGTGCCAGCAGCTTGTCCGGGACAGGATCTAATGAGCAGTTCTTC.

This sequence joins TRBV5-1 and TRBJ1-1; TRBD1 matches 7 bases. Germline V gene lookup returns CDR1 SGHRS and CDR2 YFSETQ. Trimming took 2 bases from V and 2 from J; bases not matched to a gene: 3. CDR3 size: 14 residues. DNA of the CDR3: TGCGCCAGCAGCTTTCGGGACAGTAACACTGAAGCTTTCTTT. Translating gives CASSFRDSNTEAFF.